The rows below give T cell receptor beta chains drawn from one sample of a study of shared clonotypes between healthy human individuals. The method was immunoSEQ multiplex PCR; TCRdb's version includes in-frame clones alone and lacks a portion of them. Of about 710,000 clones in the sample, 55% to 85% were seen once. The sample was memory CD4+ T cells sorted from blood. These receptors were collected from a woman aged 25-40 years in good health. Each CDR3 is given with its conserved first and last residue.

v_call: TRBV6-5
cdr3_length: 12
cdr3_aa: CASSGATGELFF

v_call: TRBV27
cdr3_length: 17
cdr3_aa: CASSSLLRASGTYEQYF

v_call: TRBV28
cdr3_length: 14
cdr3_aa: CASSLSGRTDTQYF

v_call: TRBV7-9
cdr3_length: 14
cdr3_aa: CASSWGGGNTEAFF

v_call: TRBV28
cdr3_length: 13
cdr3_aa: CAGRDRGRIEQYF

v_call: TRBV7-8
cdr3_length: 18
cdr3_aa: CASSLALVLTAYQETQYF

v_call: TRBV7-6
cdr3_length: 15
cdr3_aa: CASSPTSGATGELFF

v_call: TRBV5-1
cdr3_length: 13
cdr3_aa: CASSLTSGSEQYF

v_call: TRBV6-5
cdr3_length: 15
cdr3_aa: CASRTRGGGNTEAFF

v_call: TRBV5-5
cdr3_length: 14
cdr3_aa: CASSLAGDGNTIYF

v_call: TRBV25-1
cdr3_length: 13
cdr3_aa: CASSERSGNEQFF

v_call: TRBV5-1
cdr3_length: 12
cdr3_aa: CASSFDLYEQYF

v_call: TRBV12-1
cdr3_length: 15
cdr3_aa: CASNLGSTGANVLTF

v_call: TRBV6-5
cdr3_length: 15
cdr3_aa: CASSVTGNSNQPQHF

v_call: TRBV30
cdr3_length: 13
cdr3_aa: CACQTGINEKLFF

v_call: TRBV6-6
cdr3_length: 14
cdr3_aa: CASRVSQGAREQYF

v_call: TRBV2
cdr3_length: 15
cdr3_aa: CASRWGAGSNQPQHF

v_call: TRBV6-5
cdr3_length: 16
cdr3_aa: CASSYSFSGQQETQYF

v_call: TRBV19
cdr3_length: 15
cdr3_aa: CASSIVSGAKQEAFF

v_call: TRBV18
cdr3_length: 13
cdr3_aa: CASSLRDDGEQYF

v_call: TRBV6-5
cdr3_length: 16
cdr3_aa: CASSYYGGRRGQPQHF

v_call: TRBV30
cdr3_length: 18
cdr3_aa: CAWSGGQGALGGNQPQHF

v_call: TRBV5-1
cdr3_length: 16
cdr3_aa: CASSSPVSGSGETQYF

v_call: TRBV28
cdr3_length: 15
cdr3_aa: CASSLLNARTDTQYF

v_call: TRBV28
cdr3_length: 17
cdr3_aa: CASSHGLAGGGQETQYF

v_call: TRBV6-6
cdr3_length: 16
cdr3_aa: CASSYAGAGAAQPQHF

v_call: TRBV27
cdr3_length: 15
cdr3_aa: CASSSRGTSGAEQFF

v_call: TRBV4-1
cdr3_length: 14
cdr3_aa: CASSQGQSTDTQYF

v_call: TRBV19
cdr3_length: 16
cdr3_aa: CASSIEAGSYNQPQHF

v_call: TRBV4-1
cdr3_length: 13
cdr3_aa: CASSRGGSYEQYF

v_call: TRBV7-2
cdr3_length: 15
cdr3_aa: CASSSTGTGPYEQYF

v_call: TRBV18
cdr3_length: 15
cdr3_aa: CASSPSRQGGEKLFF

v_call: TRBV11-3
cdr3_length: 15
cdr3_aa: CASSSTGAVFNEQFF

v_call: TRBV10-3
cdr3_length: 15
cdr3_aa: CAIAPERGRNQPQHF

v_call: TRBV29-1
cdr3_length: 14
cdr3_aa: CSVGTSANTGELFF

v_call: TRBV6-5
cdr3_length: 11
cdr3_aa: CASSYRREQYF

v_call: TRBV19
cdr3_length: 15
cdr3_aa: CASSIGLSSYNEQFF

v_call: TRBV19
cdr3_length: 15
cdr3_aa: CASSIGRGTPETQYF

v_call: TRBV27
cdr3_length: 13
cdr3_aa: CASGREGADEQFF

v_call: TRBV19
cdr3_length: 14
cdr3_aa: CASSNSGRSNEQFF

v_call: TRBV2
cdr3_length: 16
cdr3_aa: CASSKGTSGRGDTQYF

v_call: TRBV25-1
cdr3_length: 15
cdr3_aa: CASSEAWDGSYEQYF

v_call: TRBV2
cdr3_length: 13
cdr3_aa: CASTNTGNTEAFF

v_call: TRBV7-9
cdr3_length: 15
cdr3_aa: CASSKLVPGQETQYF

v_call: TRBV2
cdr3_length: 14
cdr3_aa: CASTPNIAANEQFF

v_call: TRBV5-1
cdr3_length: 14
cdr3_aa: CASSPGDRNTEAFF

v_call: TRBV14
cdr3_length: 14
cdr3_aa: CASSFVIGAGTQYF

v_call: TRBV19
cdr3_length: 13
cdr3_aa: CASSRSRPGEQYF

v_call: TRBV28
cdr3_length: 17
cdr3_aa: CASSLRQGRVNSYEQYF

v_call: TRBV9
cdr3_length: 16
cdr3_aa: CASSAQAGGPSYEQYF

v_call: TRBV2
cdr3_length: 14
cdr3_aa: CASKAAQVSYEQYF